The 21 T cell receptor beta chains in this list originate from one sample, sequenced in a study of blood T cell repertoires in COVID-19. The method was immunoSEQ multiplex PCR; TCRdb's version includes in-frame clones alone and lacks a portion of them. In the table there are about 370,000 clones, roughly 90% of which are singletons. Sequencing was carried out using peripheral blood. These receptors were obtained from a young woman with COVID-19, enrolled during active disease.

This rearrangement joins TRBV11-2 to TRBJ2-3; 9 bases map to TRBD2. V was pared by 0 bases and J by 6 bases, with 7 bases of the junction left unmatched. This CDR3 has 16 residues. Looked up from germline, CDR1 is SGHAT and CDR2 is FQNNGV. In DNA form, the CDR3 reads TGTGCCAGCAGCTTAGAAGCGGGGGGTTCCTTGGATACGCAGTATTTT. Amino acid sequence: CASSLEAGGSLDTQYF. Complete variable domain (other parts from reference TRBV11-2 and TRBJ2-3): EAGVAQSPRYKIIEKRQSVAFWCNPISGHATLYWYQQILGQGPKLLIQFQNNGVVDDSQLPKDRFSAERLKGVDSTLKIQPAKLEDSAVYLCASSLEAGGSLDTQYFGPGTRLTVL.

The genes are TRBV5-4 and TRBJ2-1, with D perhaps TRBD1 (6 bases). Looked up from germline, CDR1 is SGHNT and CDR2 is YYREEE (reference sequence). V shed 3 bases and J shed 10 bases, with 8 bases lying between them. The CDR3 is 11 residues long. For the CDR3, the DNA is TGTGCCAGCAGCTCCGACAGGGAGCAGTTCTTC. Residues: CASSSDREQFF.

The chain has TRBV18 and TRBJ1-1; possibly TRBD1 for D (5 bases). This CDR3 is built from 13 residues. Germline CDR1 reads KGHSH; CDR2 reads LQKENI. Between the trimmed V and J ends, which lost 5 bases and 7 bases, there was a span of 14 bases. The CDR3 reads CASSSGTTVEAFF. CDR3 bases: TGTGCCAGCTCATCCGGGACTACAGTTGAAGCTTTCTTT.

The chain recombines TRBV18 with TRBJ1-2; TRBD1 matches at 7 bases. This CDR3 is 14 amino acids long. The ends lost 3 bases at V and 6 bases at J; junction bases unmatched: 7. Germline values: CDR1 KGHSH, CDR2 LQKENI. Here the CDR3 reads CASSPGTALNGYTF. The DNA for the CDR3 is TGTGCCAGCTCACCCGGGACAGCACTCAATGGCTACACCTTC.

V gene TRBV3-1 (or the pseudogene TRBV3-2) combines with J gene TRBJ2-7; possible D gene TRBD1, 5 bases. Germline V CDR1 and CDR2: LGHDT, YNNKEL (reference sequence). Trimming shortened V by 0 bases and J by 0 bases, and 12 bases separated the two germline ends. This CDR3 contains 16 residues. The DNA for the CDR3 is TGTGCCAGCAGCCAAGAGGGCCAGGGCGCCTCCTACGAGCAGTACTTC. This translates into CASSQEGQGASYEQYF.

CDR3 protein: CASSATGDNYGYTF. In DNA, the CDR3 is TGTGCCAGCAGTGCAACAGGTGATAACTATGGCTACACCTTC. The genes are TRBV2 and TRBJ1-2; D may be TRBD1 (5 bases). Germline CDR1 is SNHLY and CDR2 is FYNNEI. The CDR3 is made up of 14 amino acids. V lost 4 bases and J 1 base, leaving 10 bases between the germline ends.

This clone is a singleton in its sample. V gene TRBV5-1 combines with J gene TRBJ1-4; D not resolved. The V and J ends lost 0 bases and 8 bases respectively, with 11 bases between them. Germline values: CDR1 SGHRS, CDR2 YFSETQ. This CDR3 is built from 14 residues. The chain's CDR3 is CASSLDRGREKLFF. The CDR3 coding sequence is TGCGCCAGCAGCTTGGACCGGGGTCGGGAAAAACTGTTTTTT.

The chain employs TRBV29-1 and TRBJ2-5, with TRBD1 matching over 10 bases. This CDR3 is 12 amino acids long. Germline V CDR1 and CDR2: SQVTM, ANQGSEA. The junction had 4 bases not matched to a gene; V was cut back by 7 bases and J by 5 bases. The chain's CDR3 is CSADRGRETQYF. The CDR3 DNA follows: TGCAGCGCAGACAGGGGGCGGGAGACCCAGTACTTC.

The chain couples TRBV19 to TRBJ2-1; maybe TRBD1 (6 bases). V gave up 7 bases and J gave up 5 bases, with 15 bases separating them. The germline gives CDR1 LNHDA, CDR2 SQIVND (reference sequence). This CDR3 contains 14 residues. This chain's CDR3 is CASKGGIRNNEQFF. The CDR3 bases are TGTGCCAGTAAAGGGGGAATCAGAAACAATGAGCAGTTCTTC.

The chain carries TRBV5-1 and TRBJ2-1, with D unclear. Germline CDR1 SGHRS, CDR2 YFSETQ. The CDR3 loop spans 12 amino acids. V lost 5 bases, J lost 7 bases, and 10 bases lay in between. The CDR3 is CASRVAFNEQFF. CDR3 coding DNA: TGCGCCAGCAGGGTGGCCTTTAATGAGCAGTTCTTC.

The V and J genes are TRBV4-1 and TRBJ1-2; 7 bases map to TRBD1. The V gene end was trimmed by 4 bases and the J gene end by 0 bases; junction bases not matched to a gene: 5. The V gene's germline CDR1 is MGHRA and CDR2 YSYEKL. The CDR3 contains 15 residues. CDR3 amino acids: CASSLRQGSNYGYTF. In DNA form, the CDR3 reads TGCGCCAGCAGCCTCAGACAGGGTTCTAACTATGGCTACACCTTC.

The chain employs TRBV6-5 and TRBJ1-2, with D possibly TRBD1 on 5 matching bases. Germline CDR1 reads MNHEY; CDR2 reads SVGAGI. This CDR3 region has 11 residues. Trimming removed 8 bases at V and 4 bases at J, with 8 bases between. The CDR3 sequence is CASYDSYGYTF. DNA for the CDR3: TGTGCCAGCTACGACAGCTATGGCTACACCTTC.

The rearrangement uses TRBV6-4 and TRBJ2-1, with D possibly being TRBD2 (6 bases). CDR3 size: 14 residues. Germline loops: CDR1 MRHNA, CDR2 SNTAGT. Trimming pared 5 bases from V and 6 bases from J, leaving 14 bases between. The DNA for the CDR3 is TGTGCCAGCAGTCCAGGGCTAGCGAGCAATGAGCAGTTCTTC. Encoded protein: CASSPGLASNEQFF.

CDR3 in DNA: TGTGCCAGCTCCCGCTCTCCAGGGCAGGCAGATACGCAGTATTTT. Amino acids: CASSRSPGQADTQYF. The J gene is TRBJ2-3, the V gene TRBV18; perhaps TRBD1 as D (5 bases). V dropped 6 bases and J dropped 4 bases, with 17 bases sitting between them. The CDR3 spans 15 residues. Germline V gene data show CDR1 as KGHSH and CDR2 as LQKENI.

The CDR3 nucleotides are TGCGCCAGCAGCCAAGAAAAGACAGGGTTGGGGGCTAATGAAAAACTGTTTTTT. This codes for CASSQEKTGLGANEKLFF. The chain is built from TRBV4-3 and TRBJ1-4, with 7 positions matching TRBD1. J gave up 3 bases and V 0 bases, and 10 bases lay outside the gene matches. Germline V gene sequence: CDR1 LGHNA, CDR2 YSLEER. The length of the CDR3 is 18 residues.

The chain combines TRBV5-1 with TRBJ1-6; D might be TRBD1 (6 bases). V was pared by 0 bases and J by 10 bases, with 14 bases between. This CDR3 is built from 15 residues. Germline values: CDR1 SGHRS, CDR2 YFSETQ. CDR3 nucleotide sequence: TGCGCCAGCAGCTTGGCAGGGGCGCGGGAGTCACCCCTCCACTTT. Its protein product is CASSLAGARESPLHF.

The V gene is TRBV3-1 (or the pseudogene TRBV3-2), the J gene TRBJ1-6, with a tentative D call TRBD1 (6 bases). Germline assignment: CDR1 LGHDT and CDR2 YNNKEL (reference sequence). The CDR3 is 15 amino acids. V lost 8 bases and J lost 4, with 15 bases in between. CDR3 bases: TGTGCCAGCCCCCGAGGGGGGGCTTATAATTCACCCCTCCACTTT. Translated, it gives CASPRGGAYNSPLHF.

The V and J genes are TRBV6-1 and TRBJ2-1; possible D gene TRBD2, 6 bases. Per germline, CDR1 MNHNS and CDR2 SASEGT. There are 14 residues in the CDR3. V lost 5 bases and J lost 4, with 12 bases in between. CDR3 in DNA: TGTGCCAGCAGTCCCCTCGGGGGTTACAATGAGCAGTTCTTC. Amino acids: CASSPLGGYNEQFF.

CDR3 in amino acids: CASSQDSGLVKHEQFF. CDR3 sequence (DNA): TGTGCCAGCAGCCAAGATTCCGGACTAGTTAAGCATGAGCAGTTCTTC. The chain links TRBV14 to TRBJ2-1, with 7 bases matching TRBD2. Germline trimming cut 0 bases from V and 8 bases from J; bases unmatched to any gene: 10. This CDR3 is 16 amino acids long. Per germline, CDR1 SGHDN and CDR2 FVKESK.

The chain links TRBV11-3 to TRBJ2-1; D is possibly TRBD2 (5 bases). Germline V lookup: CDR1 SGHNT, CDR2 YENEEA. V lost 5 bases to trimming and J lost 9 bases, with 11 bases between them. This CDR3 has 12 amino acids. Here the CDR3 DNA reads TGTGCCAGCAGCCTCACCGAGGGTGAGCAGTTCTTC. Translated: CASSLTEGEQFF.

The chain uses TRBV7-2 and TRBJ2-1, with unresolved D. In germline, CDR1 is SGHTA, CDR2 FQGNSA. V shed 5 bases and J shed 13 bases, with 21 bases lying between them. The CDR3 covers 14 residues. CDR3 DNA sequence: TGTGCCAGCAGCCCGTCCTCCGGTGCAATGATCCAGTTCTTC. Its translation: CASSPSSGAMIQFF.